This T cell receptor (beta chain) was retrieved from a study of blood T cell repertoires in COVID-19. Study overall: From the United States, Italy and Spain came samples of acute and convalescent COVID-19. Nucleic acid was either cDNA or gDNA, and it came from T cells, B-cell-depleted T cells, or PBMCs.

Trimming removed 7 bases at V and 5 bases at J, with 11 bases between. This CDR3 comprises 11 residues. Germline CDR1 DFQATT, CDR2 SNEGSKA (reference sequence). As originally analysed: Reference gene primer amplification yielded estimated nucleated cell counts. The assay was immunoSEQ multiplex PCR, and TCRdb's table has in-frame clones only and misses some. The V and J calls and clone size come from that table; D and trimming were worked out from the DNA. The table has some 220,000 clones, around 83% seen once. The receptor was derived from a woman between 40 and 55 years old with acute COVID-19. This chain uses TRBV20-1 with TRBJ1-2, with D possibly TRBD1 on 6 matching bases. Sequenced sample: PBMCs or T cells enriched from blood (not recorded which). The CDR3 DNA reads TGCAGTGACAGGGAGGGGTATGGCTACACCTTC. The encoded protein is CSDREGYGYTF.